This entry lists 21 T cell receptor beta chains sequenced from one sample in a study of radiotherapy plus CTLA-4 blockade in lung cancer. The protocol was immunoSEQ multiplex PCR, while the TCRdb copy is restricted to in-frame clones and leaves out a portion. The sample shows around 120,000 clones, about 77% of them seen only once. The sequencing here drew on peripheral blood, taken from a patient treated with radiotherapy plus ipilimumab. The origin of the receptors is a human donor with non-small cell lung cancer who had a partial response to radiotherapy plus ipilimumab.

This chain links TRBV5-1 with TRBJ1-1; TRBD1 agrees at 7 bases. Trimming cost V 4 bases and J 0 bases; bases outside gene matches: 12. The CDR3 covers 17 residues. Germline lookup yields CDR1 SGHRS and CDR2 YFSETQ. CDR3 amino acids: CASSSRGQPLMNTEAFF. CDR3 DNA sequence: TGCGCCAGCAGCAGCCGGGGACAGCCCTTAATGAACACTGAAGCTTTCTTT.

This clone was detected only once. This chain uses TRBV6-5 with TRBJ1-1; 8 positions agree with TRBD1. The CDR3 spans 13 residues. Germline trimming cut 4 bases from V and 5 bases from J; bases unmatched to any gene: 3. Per germline, CDR1 MNHEY and CDR2 SVGAGI. The CDR3 protein is CASSWRTGTEAFF. CDR3 in DNA: TGTGCCAGCAGTTGGAGGACAGGGACTGAAGCTTTCTTT.

There are a few counts of this clone. The chain uses TRBV5-5 and TRBJ1-2; no clear D. The germline V gene encodes CDR1 SGHKS and CDR2 YYEKEE (reference sequence). Trimming removed 1 base from V and 4 bases from J, with 14 bases in between. The CDR3 spans 15 residues. DNA of the CDR3: TGTGCCAGCAGCTTGAGGCCAGGTGGACTCTATGGCTACACCTTC. It encodes CASSLRPGGLYGYTF.

The genes are TRBV2 and TRBJ2-2, with 7 bases identical to TRBD2. Germline loops: CDR1 SNHLY, CDR2 FYNNEI. V lost 8 bases, J lost 4 bases, and 7 bases stayed unmatched. The CDR3 is 14 amino acids. As DNA, the CDR3 is TGTGCCAGCGTTTTATGGGGGGGCACCGGGGAGCTGTTTTTT. This sequence encodes CASVLWGGTGELFF.

V and J are TRBV5-5 and TRBJ2-7; 8 bases match TRBD1. The J segment lost 6 bases and the V segment lost 0 bases, leaving 2 bases of the junction unmatched. The V gene's germline CDR1 is SGHKS and CDR2 YYEKEE (reference sequence). CDR3 size: 13 residues. This CDR3 is CASSLAGQAEQYF. As DNA, the CDR3 is TGTGCCAGCAGCTTGGCGGGACAGGCCGAGCAGTACTTC. The full variable domain, with the rest looked up from reference TRBV5-5 and TRBJ2-7, is DAGVTQSPTHLIKTRGQQVTLRCSPISGHKSVSWYQQVLGQGPQFIFQYYEKEERGRGNFPDRFSARQFPNYSSELNVNALLLGDSALYLCASSLAGQAEQYFGPGTRLTVT.

The V and J genes are TRBV6-1 and TRBJ1-3; 9 positions agree with TRBD1. V dropped 6 bases and J dropped 4; count of bases not matched to a gene: 7. This CDR3 region has 15 residues. Per germline, CDR1 MNHNS and CDR2 SASEGT. The CDR3 nucleotides read TGTGCCAGCAGGGAACAGGGGGCTACAGGAAACACCATATATTTT. Translating gives CASREQGATGNTIYF.

At least ten counts were recorded for this clone. The chain is built from TRBV6-5 and TRBJ1-1; D may be TRBD1 (5 bases). CDR1 and CDR2 (germline): MNHEY, SVGAGI. The CDR3 contains 13 residues. V was trimmed by 6 bases and J by 6 bases, leaving 14 bases between them. The CDR3 DNA reads as TGTGCCAGCAGCCCATCGCCGGGGGCTGAAGCTTTCTTT. It yields the protein CASSPSPGAEAFF.

The CDR3 nucleotides are TGTGCCAGCAGCTTAGTTGACACCTCCTGGGCTGAAGCTTTCTTT. Translation gives CASSLVDTSWAEAFF. The chain carries TRBV9 and TRBJ1-1, with D unclear. Between the trimmed V and J ends, which lost 4 bases and 6 bases, there was a span of 19 bases. The CDR3 sequence is 15 residues long. CDR1 is SGDLS, CDR2 YYNGEE, per germline.

This clone occurred a few times. The sample contains more than one DNA sequence encoding this CDR3. This chain connects TRBV27 to TRBJ2-7; tentatively, D is TRBD1 (5 bases). V gave up 4 bases and J gave up 0 bases, with 7 bases separating them. The CDR3 totals 13 residues. Germline V gives CDR1 MNHEY, CDR2 SMNVEV (reference sequence). CDR3: CASSYRSSYEQYF. The CDR3, as DNA: TGTGCCAGCAGTTACAGGAGCTCCTACGAGCAGTACTTC.

The V call is TRBV19, the J call TRBJ2-7; TRBD2 agrees at 8 bases. V trimming: 3 bases; J trimming: 2 bases; junction bases outside the gene matches: 6. Germline assignment: CDR1 LNHDA and CDR2 SQIVND (reference sequence). This CDR3 contains 15 residues. CDR3 in DNA: TGTGCCAGTAGTATCGGTAGCGGGGCCACCTACGAGCAGTACGTC. Translating gives CASSIGSGATYEQYV.

This chain joins TRBV7-2 and TRBJ2-4; D uncertain. Between the trimmed V and J ends, which lost 5 bases and 5 bases, there was a span of 7 bases. Germline V gene lookup returns CDR1 SGHTA and CDR2 FQGNSA. The CDR3 consists of 12 residues. CDR3 DNA sequence: TGTGCCAGCAGCCCCCTACAAAACATTCAGTACTTC. Translating gives CASSPLQNIQYF. The full variable domain, its missing parts supplied by reference TRBV7-2 and TRBJ2-4, is GAGVSQSPSNKVTEKGKDVELRCDPISGHTALYWYRQSLGQGLEFLIYFQGNSAPDKSGLPSDRFSAERTGGSVSTLTIQRTQQEDSAVYLCASSPLQNIQYFGAGTRLSVL.

This chain links TRBV15 with TRBJ2-2; the D gene is possibly TRBD1 (6 bases). This CDR3 spans 15 amino acids. Trimming removed 4 bases at V and 5 bases at J, with 14 bases between. Germline loops: CDR1 LNHNV, CDR2 YYDKDF (reference sequence). The CDR3: CATSTGQPRTGELFF. The CDR3 coding sequence is TGTGCCACCAGCACCGGACAGCCTAGGACCGGGGAGCTGTTTTTT.

CDR3 nucleotide sequence: TGTGCCAGCAGTTGGGGGACAGGGGGTTTATTCGTCAATCAGCCCCAGCATTTT. Amino acid sequence: CASSWGTGGLFVNQPQHF. The chain uses TRBV28 and TRBJ1-5; 11 nucleotides line up with TRBD1. The CDR3 totals 18 residues. Germline V gene data show CDR1 as MDHEN and CDR2 as SYDVKM. Unmatched junction bases numbered 11, after V lost 4 bases and J lost 3 bases.

The chain has TRBV4-2 and TRBJ1-5, with D possibly TRBD1 on 6 matching bases. The CDR3 is 18 amino acids. Germline CDR1 and CDR2: LGHNA and YNFKEQ. The V end lost 0 bases, the J end lost 2 bases, and 17 bases lay between the germline ends. In DNA, the CDR3 is TGTGCCAGCAGCCAAGATTGGAGACAGGACTCCGGCAATCAGCCCCAGCATTTT. Translating it yields CASSQDWRQDSGNQPQHF.

This clone was detected a few times. The chain carries TRBV19 and TRBJ1-5; D is perhaps TRBD1 (5 bases). Germline V gene data show CDR1 as LNHDA and CDR2 as SQIVND (reference sequence). CDR3 length equals 15 residues. V lost 7 bases to trimming and J lost 2 bases, with 15 bases between them. CDR3 DNA sequence: TGTGCCAGTACCTGGGGACTGGCTGGCAATCAGCCCCAGCATTTT. Translated, it gives CASTWGLAGNQPQHF.

This sequence joins TRBV6-1 and TRBJ1-3; D remains unclear. Germline values: CDR1 MNHNS, CDR2 SASEGT. This CDR3 region has 16 residues. V was trimmed by 0 bases and J by 0 bases, leaving 9 bases between them. The CDR3 sequence: CASSEASSFSGNTIYF. CDR3 DNA sequence: TGTGCCAGCAGTGAAGCGTCCTCCTTCTCTGGAAACACCATATATTTT.

This clone was observed a few times. This chain joins TRBV10-3 and TRBJ1-5; TRBD1 is a possible D gene (5 bases). Trimming pared 3 bases from V and 0 bases from J, leaving 15 bases between. CDR1 and CDR2 from the germline V gene are ENHRY and SYGVKD. This CDR3 spans 17 amino acids. CDR3 region: CAISESIDSYSNQPQHF. CDR3 sequence (DNA): TGTGCCATCAGTGAATCAATTGACAGTTATAGCAATCAGCCCCAGCATTTT.

The chain has TRBV27 and TRBJ1-1; D is undetermined. This CDR3 is 12 amino acids long. The V gene lost 5 bases and the J gene lost 0 bases, with 4 bases spanning the gap. Germline-derived CDR1 and CDR2 are MNHEY and SMNVEV (reference sequence). The CDR3 is CASSTVNTEAFF. CDR3 bases: TGTGCCAGCAGTACAGTGAACACTGAAGCTTTCTTT.

This clone appeared a single time. The rearrangement uses TRBV20-1 and TRBJ1-2, with TRBD1 matching 7 bases. This CDR3 region has 10 residues. Germline CDR1 is DFQATT and CDR2 is SNEGSKA (reference sequence). J was trimmed by 8 bases and V by 3 bases; bases with no gene match: 0. The CDR3 DNA reads TGCAGTGCTAGGGACAGGGGCTACACCTTC. Protein: CSARDRGYTF.

The chain is built from TRBV28 and TRBJ2-5, with a tentative D call TRBD2 (5 bases). The better agreement between TRBJ2-7 and the DNA end casts doubt on the J call. This CDR3 is built from 15 residues. The germline gives CDR1 MDHEN, CDR2 SYDVKM. CDR3 sequence: CASSPSGISSYEQYF. The CDR3 coding sequence is TGTGCCAGCAGTCCGTCGGGAATTTCATCCTACGAGCAGTACTTC.

The chain links TRBV6-5 to TRBJ1-1; TRBD1 might be the D (5 bases). Germline values: CDR1 MNHEY, CDR2 SVGAGI. The V end was cut by 8 bases, the J end by 5 bases, with 12 bases between. The CDR3 totals 12 residues. CDR3 region: CASGRVETEAFF. The CDR3 coding sequence is TGTGCCAGCGGCAGGGTTGAGACTGAAGCTTTCTTT.